This T cell receptor beta chain appears in the sequencing data of a study of beta chain features in type 1 diabetes. Germline CDR1 reads LNHDA; CDR2 reads SQIVND (reference sequence). V was clipped by 5 bases and J by 4 bases, with 15 bases between them. CDR3 size: 15 residues. TCRB transcripts that were expressed got sequenced, as all of the isolated RNA had been reverse transcribed. Sequencing used immunoSEQ multiplex PCR; TCRdb keeps in-frame clones, though not all of them. The sample records 150,000 to 180,000 clones, over 7.5% being singletons. The chain uses TRBV19 and TRBJ2-1; a weak D match, TRBD2 (5 bases). The specimen sequenced was central memory CD4+ T cells from blood. This receptor was obtained from a young man in good health. CDR3 in amino acids: CASSVDSVSYNEQFF. For the CDR3, the DNA is TGTGCCAGTAGTGTGGACTCCGTTTCGTACAATGAGCAGTTCTTC.